This TCR beta chain was sequenced in a study of cytomegalovirus exposure and HLA in healthy donors (TCRdb year 2017). Study-wide context: In an earlier analysis of roughly 500 of the donors, roughly 300 Gb of sequence data and 120 million or so unique TCR beta sequences from about 179 million T cells were reported. All discovery cohort repertoires had been generated using a single sequencing platform. Typing coverage varied by locus: about 620-630 donors for A, B, C, DRB1 and DQB1; 522 for DQA1; more than 600 for DPA1; 400 to 480 for DPB1. Among the roughly 430 genotyped donors, 81% belonged to the genetic ancestry cluster associated with self-reported Caucasian donors. Approximately 310 gigabases of sequencing data and 78 million or so unique TCR sequences were included in an early release covering roughly 600 HLA-typed donors. HLA typing included class I and class II loci at four-digit resolution. An earlier analysis of approximately 640 of the donors applied high-throughput TCR beta sequencing to assess whether each TCR beta V gene segment acted as functional or pseudogenic. The study aimed to test whether cataloging public T cell receptors could reveal signatures of past pathogen exposure. Genome-wide SNP genotypes for about 65% of the roughly 670 donors were used in a later genetic analysis, which treated that subset as a discovery cohort. Roughly 5 DR-DQ haplotypes were handled as single units for association and clustering, since linkage in the cohort was strong. Besides the first cohort of roughly 700 subjects, a separate validation cohort made up of 120 different subjects was used. To predict cytomegalovirus infection status, the study combined high-throughput TCR immunosequencing, statistical association of individual TCRs with disease status, and machine learning. The later analysis used no new phenotypic data to find candidate immune exposures, relying instead on TCR beta sequences and their occurrence across donors. Donor age, sex, ethnicity and CMV serostatus were compiled alongside the repertoire data. In a later analysis, previously published TCR beta repertoires from 666 donors were re-analyzed and high-resolution HLA genotyping was added so that TCR occurrence patterns could be studied. On average, about 240,000 unique TCR beta nucleotide sequences were sequenced per donor among about 400 genotyped donors of the cohort, with roughly 18% of those sequences being non-productive. The study used immunosequencing to profile the T cell repertoires of 666 subjects and linked those repertoires to cytomegalovirus serostatus.

In regard to this clone: Its antigen target is currently unknown.

The method was the immunoSEQ multiplex PCR assay. A mixture of 60 forward primers for TCR Vbeta segments and 13 reverse primers for TCR Jbeta segments was used in the multiplex PCR. The CDR3 region of rearranged TCR beta genes was amplified from genomic DNA by a multiplex PCR assay. The Illumina HiSeq System was used to sequence the amplified TCR beta libraries as 87-base-pair reads. For the original study's pipeline: Across the roughly 640 repertoires, a later analysis counted some 80 million unique TCR beta chains, about 10 million of which were shared by at least two donors. To remove PCR and sequencing errors, raw reads were error-corrected and collapsed into unique sequences using a nearest-neighbor algorithm that merged closely related sequences. V, D and J gene segments were assigned by aligning CDR3 sequences to IMGT reference sequences. For a sequence to be retained, at least a six-nucleotide match to both a V gene segment and a J gene segment was required. A rearrangement counted as productive if the CDR3 had no stop codons and remained in frame with V and J, and every other rearrangement counted as non-productive. Following IMGT convention, CDR3 was defined as the stretch from the second conserved V-encoded cysteine to the conserved J-encoded phenylalanine. In an earlier analysis of around 540 of the donors, sequences lacking an unambiguous match to a single V gene segment were excluded. In an earlier analysis of several hundred of the donors, a V segment was called functional when productive rearrangements were above 56.7%, and segregating when the standard deviation between donors exceeded 5%. To diagnose cytomegalovirus status from the catalog of TCR beta chain sequences, a statistical classification framework was built. In a later analysis, V and J genes were assigned by comparing TCR nucleotide sequences against IMGT/GENE-DB human TR gene sequences. A later analysis assigned CDR3 sequences and most-parsimonious VDJ recombination scenarios with the TCRdist pipeline. In a later analysis, each TCR beta chain was defined by its CDR3 amino acid sequence together with its V-gene family, and reads lacking a unique V-gene family were excluded. A later analysis removed 600 or so highly shared, low-generation-probability nucleotide sequences to deal with suspected cross-contamination and a sequencing artifact. In a later analysis, a clonal expansion index for each public chain was calculated from normalized within-repertoire ranks of inferred template counts. In a later analysis, generation probabilities were computed with a VDJ recombination model fitted to out-of-frame rearrangements, and the resulting probabilities were checked against IGoR. In a later analysis, TCR-TCR, TCR-HLA and TCR-CMV co-occurrence was scored with hypergeometric tests, and a repertoire-size bias correction was applied to TCR pairs. To estimate false discovery rates, a later analysis permuted the HLA or CMV assignments 20 times. In a later analysis, co-occurring TCRs were grouped using DBSCAN, and TCRdist sequence similarity was added for clustering within HLA-allele-positive subsets. Repertoires with fewer than 30,000 or more than 120,000 public chains, plus five repertoires with anomalous nucleotide sharing, were excluded from co-occurrence clustering. The table comes from immuneACCESS by way of TCRdb, which keeps in-frame sequences with V and J called. Part of the clones is missing from these tables; in studies checked, under half for an unresolved V gene and the rest for unknown reasons. V, J and clone size are taken as reported in that table, and D and trimming were inferred from the DNA itself. This sample's table carries 90,000 to 120,000 clones. The ten top clones hold around 0.6% of the sample.

The cohort consisted of approximately 670 healthy bone marrow donors. At the time of sampling, all cohort members were nominally healthy, though unrecorded immune exposures were likely present. The donor was CMV seronegative and belonged to the group of 320 or so seronegative cohort members. Each donor provided a peripheral blood sample, and peripheral blood mononuclear cells were used for TCR beta sequencing. The Qiagen DNeasy Blood Extraction Kit was used to extract genomic DNA from the blood cell samples. Paper-wide results and their limitations: Roughly uniform sequencing depth across donors was assumed in presence/absence analyses, although this assumption may not hold. A later analysis found that HLA-associated TCR beta chains were more clonally expanded and had lower generation probabilities than equally common non-associated chains. In a later analysis, TCR association rates were found to vary across HLA loci, with the most associated TCRs seen for DRB1 alleles and the fewest for HLA-C alleles. A further reported finding was that TCR beta sequences accurately predicted the HLA-A and HLA-B alleles for most subjects in the first cohort. In a later analysis, over 15,000 TCR beta sequences were associated with specific HLA alleles at a false discovery rate of 0.05. The cohort was sequenced for TCR beta chains only, and without alpha or paired-chain data the features that could be detected were limited. Some IMGT-functional V segments, including TRBV6-2 and TRBV6-3, could not be distinguished by the 87-base-pair reads and were therefore excluded. Cytomegalovirus status was reported to be diagnosed by the classifier with high specificity and sensitivity in both the original and validation cohorts. Across donors, most TCR sequences were observed very rarely, whereas some public TCRs were present in many individuals. The sequencing pipeline was judged likely to have produced a cluster of highly shared sequence variants as a technical artifact. The authors suggested that the approach could potentially be generalized to other disease states and immunological phenotypes. In a later genetic analysis, a missense DCLRE1C variant was associated with V-gene and J-gene trimming of TCR beta chains, and the association was replicated in an independent cohort. A later analysis found that most CMV-associated TCR beta chains appeared HLA-restricted, with HLA associations seemingly driven largely by CMV exposure. Broadly in line with IMGT annotations, most TCR beta V segments showed up in productive rearrangements about 87% or about 30% of the time in an earlier analysis of several hundred of the donors. In vitro tests confirmed that a few of the cytomegalovirus-associated TCR beta chains recognize cytomegalovirus antigens. When HLA alleles, especially DR and DQ, strongly co-occurred, attributing TCR associations to individual alleles was difficult. According to a later genetic analysis, donors in an Asian-associated ancestry cluster had fewer N-insertions in productive TCRs than the roughly 700-donor mean. According to a later analysis, parvovirus B19, influenza, CMV and Epstein-Barr virus appeared linked to several top co-occurrence clusters. In the study, roughly 160 TCR beta chains were listed as associated with cytomegalovirus. Correlated functional status among segregating V segments might reflect linkage disequilibrium, but an unknown experimental factor could not be ruled out. Over 15 rarely observed V segments, including chromosome 9 orphons, were excluded from the earlier analysis of approximately 500 of the donors because counts were too low. For the cohort, immune exposure information was limited to CMV serostatus. HLA typing was unavailable for some donors at each locus, so association tests used only the typed subset.

The germline V gene encodes CDR1 ENHRY and CDR2 SYGVKD. V loses 4 bases, J loses 6 bases, and the germline ends lie 8 bases apart. Including the terminal cysteine and phenylalanine, the CDR3 comprises 12 residues. The CDR3 DNA has 36 bases and is translated from base 1. The material sequenced was PBMCs. This TCR was recovered from a man aged 50 to 59 in good health and CMV-seronegative. The chain couples TRBV10-3 to TRBJ2-3; the D gene is possibly TRBD1, with 5 bases matching. The DNA is as follows: TGTGCCATCAGTGCTCCAGGGGATACGCAGTATTTT. Its amino acids are CAISAPGDTQYF.